This T cell receptor (beta chain) was profiled in a study of cytomegalovirus exposure and HLA in healthy donors. General study findings and limits: It was found in a later analysis that first-cohort TCR clusters tended to co-occur in the 100 to 150 validation repertoires.

Remarks on this clone: The antigen is undetermined.

The donors belonged to the 120-subject validation cohort, separate from the approximately 670-subject first cohort. Clones were sequenced by immunoSEQ multiplex PCR, and TCRdb holds only the in-frame ones, with some missing. Here the sample spans some 350,000 clones, around 87% being singletons. The CDR3 consists of 14 residues. Trimming took 6 bases from V and 0 from J, leaving 9 bases between them. Germline assignment: CDR1 SNHLY and CDR2 FYNNEI. The sample was PBMCs. This TCR came from a woman between 25 and 40 years old in good health and CMV-seropositive. The chain combines TRBV2 with TRBJ1-3, with a tentative D call TRBD1 (5 bases). The CDR3: CASRGPNSGNTIYF. CDR3 sequence (DNA): TGTGCCAGCAGGGGACCCAACTCTGGAAACACCATATATTTT.